The rows below give T cell receptor delta chains drawn from one sample of a study of Vδ1+ human thymocytes. TCRdb re-called the multiplex PCR reads with CATT. The repertoire has 45,000 to 75,000 delta-chain clones, about 14% of them found once; the top ten carry about 0.4%. The material sequenced was Vdelta1+ gamma-delta thymocytes from the thymus. Receptors originate from a girl less than two years old who had congenital heart surgery. Each CDR3 is given with its conserved first and last residue.

TRDJ1 | TRDV1 | 18 | CALGELLAGGLQVVKLIF
TRDJ1 | TRDV1 | 22 | CALGNPGCCGVLGERYTDKLIF
TRDJ1 | TRDV1 | 18 | CALGEKERPPNNTDKLIF
TRDJ1 | TRDV1 | 20 | CALGELGPRVVGVHTDKLIF
TRDJ1 | TRDV1 | 20 | CALGEWPSSVLGLYTDKLIF
TRDJ1 | TRDV1 | 23 | CALGEDRIPTAKFDWGFTDKLIF
TRDJ1 | TRDV1 | 22 | CALGELESSRTGDCSFFDKLIF
TRDJ1 | TRDV1 | 18 | CALGDHLINLKETDKLIF
TRDJ1 | TRDV1 | 22 | CALGELALPPTGGYSPTDKLIF
TRDJ1 | TRDV1 | 26 | CALGDSLPSPKLVGPNPRRTTDKLIF
TRDJ1 | TRDV1 | 19 | CALGELVPGRGIDTDKLIF
TRDJ1 | TRDV1 | 24 | CALGELVNTTSWARNVGDTGKLIF
TRDJ1 | TRDV1 | 15 | CALGDTYRYTDKLIF
TRDJ1 | TRDV2 | 19 | CACDTVFDWGIPVGDKLIF
TRDJ1 | TRDV1 | 22 | CALGQLAPNVLGDLVYTDKLIF
TRDJ1 | TRDV2 | 19 | CACDQSSMGDTSFTDKLIF
TRDJ1 | TRDV1 | 20 | CALGELEGGPTGGMIDKLIF
TRDJ1 | TRDV1 | 19 | CALGEIESSLTLYTDKLIF
TRDJ1 | TRDV1 | 22 | CALGETPHPGGSPVLYTDKLIF
TRDJ1 | TRDV1 | 20 | CALGERPPLGDTRLFDKLIF